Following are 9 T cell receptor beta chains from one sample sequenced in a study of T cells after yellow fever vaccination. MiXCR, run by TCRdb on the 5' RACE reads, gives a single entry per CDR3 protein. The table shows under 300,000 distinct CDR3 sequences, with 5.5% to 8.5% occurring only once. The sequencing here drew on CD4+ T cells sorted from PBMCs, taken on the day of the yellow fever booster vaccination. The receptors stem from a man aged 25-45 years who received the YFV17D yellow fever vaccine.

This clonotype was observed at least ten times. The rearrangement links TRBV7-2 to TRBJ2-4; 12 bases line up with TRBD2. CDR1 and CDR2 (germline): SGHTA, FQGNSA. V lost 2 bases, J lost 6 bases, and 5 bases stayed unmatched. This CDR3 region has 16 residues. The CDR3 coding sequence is TGTGCCAGCAGCTTAATCGGGACTAGCGGGCGAAACATTCAGTACTTC. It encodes CASSLIGTSGRNIQYF.

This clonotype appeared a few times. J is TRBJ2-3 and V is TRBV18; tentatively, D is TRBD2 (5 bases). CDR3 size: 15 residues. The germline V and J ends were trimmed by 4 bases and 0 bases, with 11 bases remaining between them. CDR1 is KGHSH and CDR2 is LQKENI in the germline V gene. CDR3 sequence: CASSHSPGSTDTQYF. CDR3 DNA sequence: TGTGCCAGCTCACACTCACCGGGGAGCACAGATACGCAGTATTTT.

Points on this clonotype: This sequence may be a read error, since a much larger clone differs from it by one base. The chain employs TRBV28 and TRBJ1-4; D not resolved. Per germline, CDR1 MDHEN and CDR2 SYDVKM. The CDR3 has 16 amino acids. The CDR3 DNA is TGTGCCCGCAGTTTTTTGGGGTTTGGGCTCAATGAAAAACTGTTTTTT. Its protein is CARSFLGFGLNEKLFF. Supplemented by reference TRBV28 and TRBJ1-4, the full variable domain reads DVKVTQSSRYLVKRTGEKVFLECVQDMDHENMFWYRQDPGLGLRLIYFSYDVKMKEKGDIPEGYSVSREKKERFSLILESASTNQTSMYLCARSFLGFGLNEKLFFGSGTQLSVL.

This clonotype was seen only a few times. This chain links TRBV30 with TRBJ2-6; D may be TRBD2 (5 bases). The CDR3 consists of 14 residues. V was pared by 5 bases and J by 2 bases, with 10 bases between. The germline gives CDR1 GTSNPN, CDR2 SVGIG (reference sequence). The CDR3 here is CAWGRGTGANVLTF. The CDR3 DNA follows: TGTGCCTGGGGCCGAGGGACTGGGGCCAACGTCCTGACTTTC.

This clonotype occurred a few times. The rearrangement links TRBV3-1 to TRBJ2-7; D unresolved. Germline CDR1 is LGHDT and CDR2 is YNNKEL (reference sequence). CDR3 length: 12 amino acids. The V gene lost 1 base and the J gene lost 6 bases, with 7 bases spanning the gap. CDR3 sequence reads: CASSQASREQYF. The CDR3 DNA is TGTGCCAGCAGCCAAGCCTCGCGCGAGCAGTACTTC.

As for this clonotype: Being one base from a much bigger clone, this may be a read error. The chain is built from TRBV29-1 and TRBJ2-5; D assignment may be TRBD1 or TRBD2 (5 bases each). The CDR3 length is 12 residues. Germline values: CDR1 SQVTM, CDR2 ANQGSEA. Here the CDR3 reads CSCGGEWETQYF. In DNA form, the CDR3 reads TGCAGTTGTGGGGGTGAGTGGGAGACCCAGTACTTC. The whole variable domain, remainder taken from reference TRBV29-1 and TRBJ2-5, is SAVISQKPSRDICQRGTSLTIQCQVDSQVTMMFWYRQQPGQSLTLIATANQGSEATYESGFVIDKFPISRPNLTFSTLTVSNMSPEDSSIYLCSCGGEWETQYFGPGTRLLVL.

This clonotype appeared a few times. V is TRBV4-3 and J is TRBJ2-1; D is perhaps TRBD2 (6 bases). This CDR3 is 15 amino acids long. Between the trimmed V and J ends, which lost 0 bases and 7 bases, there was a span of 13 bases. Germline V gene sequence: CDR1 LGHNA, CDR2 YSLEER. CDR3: CASSQEGLLGNEQFF. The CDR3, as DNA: TGCGCCAGCAGCCAAGAGGGACTCCTGGGGAATGAGCAGTTCTTC.

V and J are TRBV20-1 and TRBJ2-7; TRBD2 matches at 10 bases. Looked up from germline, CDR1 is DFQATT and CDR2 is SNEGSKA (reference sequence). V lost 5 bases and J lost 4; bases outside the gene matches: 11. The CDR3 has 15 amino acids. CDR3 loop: CSARVPGLATYEQYF. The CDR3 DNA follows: TGCAGTGCTCGGGTTCCGGGACTAGCGACTTACGAGCAGTACTTC.

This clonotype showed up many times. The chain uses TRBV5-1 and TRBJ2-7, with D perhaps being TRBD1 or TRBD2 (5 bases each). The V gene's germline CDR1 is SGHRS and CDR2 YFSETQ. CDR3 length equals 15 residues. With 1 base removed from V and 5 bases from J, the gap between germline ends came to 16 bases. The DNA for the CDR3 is TGCGCCAGCAGCTTGTTCGGACACCGGGACCACGAGCAGTACTTC. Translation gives CASSLFGHRDHEQYF.